This T cell receptor (beta chain) stems from a study of blood T cell repertoires in COVID-19. Assignment of participants to cohorts was predicated upon participant-reported clinical history. CDR1 and CDR2 from the germline V gene are MNHEY and SVGAGI. CDR3 length: 14 amino acids. Trimming removed 2 bases from V and 4 bases from J, with 9 bases in between. Libraries were prepared by immunoSEQ multiplex PCR; TCRdb keeps only in-frame clonotypes and omits some of them. This table holds a few hundred thousand clones, around nine tenths found once. The chain employs TRBV6-5 and TRBJ1-5, with TRBD1 as a possible D gene (6 bases). This sequence was found in a woman aged 45-60 years who had recovered from COVID-19. The sequenced sample consisted of PBMCs or T cells enriched from blood (not recorded which). The CDR3, as DNA: TGTGCCAGCAGTTACGCGGACAGTAATCAGCCCCAGCATTTT. It specifies CASSYADSNQPQHF.